What follows describes a single T cell receptor beta chain. Its cognate antigen is unknown. These data are taken from a study of shared clonotypes between healthy human individuals. Findings and caveats of the study: Memory subsets generally showed smaller estimated richness than naive subsets did. Rarefaction gave evidence that sorted-subset sequencing remained incomplete despite large depth.

Naive-designated CD8 cells lacked CD45RO, were positively enriched for CCR7, and omitted terminally differentiated effector memory CD45RA+ cells. Here immunoSEQ multiplex PCR was the method, and the copy in TCRdb shows in-frame clones only, minus some. Here the sample spans hundreds of thousands of clones, 92% being singletons. There are 13 residues in the CDR3. The germline V and J ends were trimmed by 5 bases and 0 bases, with 7 bases remaining between them. CDR1 is MDHEN and CDR2 is SYDVKM in the germline V gene. J is TRBJ1-1 and V is TRBV28; D is uncertain. Sequencing was carried out using naive CD8+ T cells sorted from blood. This receptor was taken from a man aged 25 to 45 in good health. In DNA, the CDR3 is TGTGCCAGCAGTCTAGAAATGAACACTGAAGCTTTCTTT. The encoded protein is CASSLEMNTEAFF.